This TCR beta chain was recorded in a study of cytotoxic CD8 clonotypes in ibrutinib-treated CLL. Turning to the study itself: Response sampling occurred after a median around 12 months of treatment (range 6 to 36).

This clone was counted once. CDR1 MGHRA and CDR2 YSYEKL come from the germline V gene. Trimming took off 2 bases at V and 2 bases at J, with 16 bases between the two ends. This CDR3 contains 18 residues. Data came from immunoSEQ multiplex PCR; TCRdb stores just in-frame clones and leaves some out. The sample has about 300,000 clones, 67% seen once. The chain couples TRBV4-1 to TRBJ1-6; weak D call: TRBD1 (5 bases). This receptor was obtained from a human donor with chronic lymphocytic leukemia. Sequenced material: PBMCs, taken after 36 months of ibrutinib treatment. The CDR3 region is CASSQFQGPGAYNSPLHF. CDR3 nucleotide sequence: TGCGCCAGCAGCCAATTCCAGGGCCCAGGAGCCTATAATTCACCCCTCCACTTT.